The source of this T cell receptor beta chain is a study of cytomegalovirus exposure and HLA in healthy donors. As concerns this clone: Its antigen remains unidentified.

Broader study findings: A few chains linked to CMV were shown in vitro to be specific for CMV antigens.

The length of the CDR3 is 11 residues. V gave up 4 bases and J gave up 6 bases, with 9 bases separating them. The germline V gene encodes CDR1 SQVTM and CDR2 ANQGSEA. Amplification used 60 Vbeta primers and 13 Jbeta primers. Here immunoSEQ multiplex PCR was the method, and the copy in TCRdb shows in-frame clones only, minus some. The sample holds 150,000 to 200,000 clones, around 83% seen once. The TCR was taken from a woman in her forties in good health and CMV-seronegative. Sequenced sample: PBMCs. J is TRBJ1-1 and V is TRBV29-1; D not certain. The CDR3 reads CSVVMFAEAFF. The DNA for the CDR3 is TGCAGCGTTGTTATGTTTGCTGAAGCTTTCTTT.